Shown below are 16 T cell receptor beta chains from a single sample sequenced in a study of T-cell memory formation after mild COVID-19 listed by TCRdb under 2021. The method behind the library was 5' RACE. Data came from an Illumina NovaSeq 6000. TCRdb applied fastp at Q25 and MiXCR to the public reads, then kept only in-frame beta chains. For every CDR3 protein sequence, its rows merge into one entry that carries the most common genes and DNA. The sample yields 92,000 or so distinct CDR3 sequences; around an eighth were counted once. The biggest ten clones account for around 27% of the sample. Specimen: PBMCs or a T cell subset sorted from them (not recorded which). Receptors originate from an adult woman who had mild COVID-19 (a few samples of this study predate the infection). The sample titles of this study are shuffled in the database, so cell type and time point are left out; the donor was told from shared clones.

V gene TRBV15 combines with J gene TRBJ2-2, with D uncertain. The V gene's germline CDR1 is LNHNV and CDR2 YYDKDF (reference sequence). The V end was cut by 6 bases, the J end by 5 bases, with 4 bases between. The CDR3 spans 11 residues. The CDR3 loop is CATRETGELFF. In nucleotides, the CDR3 is TGTGCCACCAGGGAGACCGGGGAGCTGTTTTTT.

The genes are TRBV18 and TRBJ2-2; weak D call: TRBD2 (6 bases). The V end was cut by 3 bases, the J end by 2 bases, with 10 bases between. Germline CDR1 and CDR2: KGHSH and LQKENI. The CDR3 extends over 15 amino acids. The CDR3 sequence is CASSPPGSNTGELFF. The CDR3 nucleotides are TGTGCCAGCTCACCTCCCGGGAGTAACACCGGGGAGCTGTTTTTT.

Comment on this clonotype: The germline gene is not matched at one end of the junction; a read error may be the cause. The V call is TRBV14, the J call TRBJ2-7, with unresolved D. The CDR3 contains 14 residues. The germline V gene encodes CDR1 SGHDN and CDR2 FVKESK. The CDR3 spells CDSSQGRQLYEQYF. CDR3 coding DNA: TGTGACAGCAGCCAAGGCAGACAACTCTACGAGCAGTACTTC.

The rearrangement uses TRBV11-2 and TRBJ2-7; 9 bases agree with TRBD2. The germline V gene has CDR1 SGHAT and CDR2 FQNNGV. V shed 0 bases, J shed 1 base, and the junction held 7 bases outside the gene matches. The CDR3 covers 17 residues. As DNA, the CDR3 is TGTGCCAGCAGCTTAGATAGCCTAGCGGGGATATCCTACGAGCAGTACTTC. Protein: CASSLDSLAGISYEQYF.

The CDR3 protein is CSVRVTYEQYF. DNA of the CDR3: TGCAGCGTTCGGGTTACCTACGAGCAGTACTTC. The rearrangement links TRBV29-1 to TRBJ2-7; D unresolved. Germline V gene lookup returns CDR1 SQVTM and CDR2 ANQGSEA. V gave up 5 bases and J gave up 2 bases, with 7 bases separating them. The CDR3 length is 11 residues.

In this sample, this clonotype turned up a few times. The chain recombines TRBV29-1 with TRBJ2-7; the D gene is possibly TRBD1 (6 bases). Germline assignment: CDR1 SQVTM and CDR2 ANQGSEA. The CDR3 is 16 residues long. V was trimmed by 6 bases and J by 3 bases, leaving 24 bases between them. CDR3 nucleotide sequence: TGCAGCGTCGGTCAGCGAAATAGGACAGCTCGCTACGAGCAGTACTTC. The encoded protein is CSVGQRNRTARYEQYF.

DNA for the CDR3: TGTGCCAGCAGTTCCCTAGCGGGATTGCAGTACTTC. Residues: CASSSLAGLQYF. The chain uses TRBV28 and TRBJ2-7; 9 nucleotides line up with TRBD2. This CDR3 is built from 12 residues. Per germline, CDR1 MDHEN and CDR2 SYDVKM. V shed 4 bases, J shed 9 bases, and the junction held 4 bases outside the gene matches.

This chain connects TRBV4-3 to TRBJ2-3, with 9 bases lining up with TRBD2. The length of the CDR3 is 15 residues. The junction had 9 bases not matched to a gene; V was cut back by 6 bases and J by 5 bases. CDR1 is LGHNA and CDR2 is YSLEER in the germline V gene. CDR3 residues: CASRGGSGSGDTQYF. CDR3 DNA: TGCGCCAGCAGAGGAGGTAGCGGGAGTGGAGATACGCAGTATTTT.

V is TRBV7-9 and J is TRBJ2-7, with TRBD2 as a possible D gene (5 bases). Looked up from germline, CDR1 is SEHNR and CDR2 is FQNEAQ (reference sequence). The CDR3 is 18 amino acids. Trimming took off 0 bases at V and 5 bases at J, with 23 bases between the two ends. The DNA of the CDR3 is TGTGCCAGCAGCTTAGCGGGAAGGGAGTCCTGGTTTTTCCACGAGCAGTACTTC. It specifies CASSLAGRESWFFHEQYF.

This clonotype was detected only a few times. The chain carries TRBV4-1 and TRBJ1-4; no definite D call. Germline lookup yields CDR1 MGHRA and CDR2 YSYEKL. CDR3 size: 17 residues. With 0 bases removed from V and 8 bases from J, the gap between germline ends came to 19 bases. Written as DNA, the CDR3 is TGCGCCAGCAGCCAAGATTCCGGTGAGTTGGGAGACGAAAAACTGTTTTTT. It codes for CASSQDSGELGDEKLFF.

For the CDR3, the DNA is TGTGCCAGCAGCCTTGTGGAGGGGCCGAACACTGAAGCTTTCTTT. Residues: CASSLVEGPNTEAFF. This chain uses TRBV3-1 with TRBJ1-1; a weak D match, TRBD1 (5 bases). Germline-derived CDR1 and CDR2 are LGHDT and YNNKEL (reference sequence). CDR3 size: 15 residues. Deletions cut 4 bases from V and 1 base from J, with 13 bases between.

This clonotype was detected a few times. The chain employs TRBV4-3 and TRBJ2-7, with 8 bases identical to TRBD2. The length of the CDR3 is 16 residues. The ends lost 0 bases at V and 4 bases at J; junction bases unmatched: 8. CDR1 is LGHNA and CDR2 is YSLEER in the germline V gene. The chain's CDR3 is CASSQERPSGLYEQYF. CDR3 sequence (DNA): TGCGCCAGCAGCCAAGAACGGCCTAGCGGGTTATACGAGCAGTACTTC.

This clonotype was seen only a few times. This chain uses TRBV20-1 with TRBJ2-3; D may be TRBD2 (6 bases). Germline V gives CDR1 DFQATT, CDR2 SNEGSKA (reference sequence). This CDR3 is built from 21 residues. Trimming stripped 0 bases from V and 0 bases from J, with 28 bases between. This chain's CDR3 is CSARDHFGRGTLPTSTDTQYF. The CDR3 DNA reads as TGCAGTGCTAGAGACCATTTCGGGCGGGGCACCCTTCCGACTAGCACAGATACGCAGTATTTT.

The rearrangement uses TRBV24-1 and TRBJ2-5; 8 nucleotides agree with TRBD1. Germline V gene lookup returns CDR1 KGHDR and CDR2 SFDVKD. J lost 5 bases, V lost 4 bases, and 8 bases had no gene match. This CDR3 is built from 15 residues. CDR3 DNA: TGTGCCACCAGTGAGCCCACAGGGGGAACGGAGACCCAGTACTTC. It specifies CATSEPTGGTETQYF.

This clonotype was counted only a few times. The chain combines TRBV7-9 with TRBJ2-7; 10 bases match TRBD2. V lost 4 bases and J lost 6; bases outside the gene matches: 3. The CDR3 totals 13 residues. The germline V gene has CDR1 SEHNR and CDR2 FQNEAQ (reference sequence). Here the CDR3 DNA reads TGTGCCAGCAGCTCAGCGGGAGGGCTCGAGCAGTACTTC. It codes for CASSSAGGLEQYF.

Sample share makes this clonotype medium-sized (0.01 to 0.1%). The chain employs TRBV29-1 and TRBJ2-5; 14 bases are a match to TRBD2. Germline CDR1 and CDR2: SQVTM and ANQGSEA. After removal of 3 bases from V and 2 bases from J, the junction contained 14 bases not matched to a gene. The CDR3 length is 19 residues. CDR3 DNA sequence: TGCAGCGTTGAGCCTATGACTAGCGGGGGGGCCTACGGGCAAGAGACCCAGTACTTC. Protein sequence: CSVEPMTSGGAYGQETQYF.